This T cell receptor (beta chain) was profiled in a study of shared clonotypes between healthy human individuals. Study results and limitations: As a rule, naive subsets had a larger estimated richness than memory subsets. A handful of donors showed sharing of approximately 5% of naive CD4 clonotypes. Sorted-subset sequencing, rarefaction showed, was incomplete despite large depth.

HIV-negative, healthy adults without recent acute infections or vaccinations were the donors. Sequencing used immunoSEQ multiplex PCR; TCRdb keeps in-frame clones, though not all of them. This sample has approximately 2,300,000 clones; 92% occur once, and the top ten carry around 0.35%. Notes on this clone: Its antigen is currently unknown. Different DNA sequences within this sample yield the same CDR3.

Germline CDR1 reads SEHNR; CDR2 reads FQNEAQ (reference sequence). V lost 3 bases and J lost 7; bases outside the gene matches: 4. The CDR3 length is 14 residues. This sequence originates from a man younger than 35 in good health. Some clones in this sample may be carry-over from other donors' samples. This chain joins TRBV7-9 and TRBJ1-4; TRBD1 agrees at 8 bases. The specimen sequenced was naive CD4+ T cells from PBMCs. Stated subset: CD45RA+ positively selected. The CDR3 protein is CASSFDRGGEKLFF. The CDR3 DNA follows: TGTGCCAGCAGCTTCGACAGGGGAGGTGAAAAACTGTTTTTT.